This TCR beta chain was retrieved from a study of blood T cell repertoires in COVID-19. Study context: Material from acute and convalescent COVID-19 was sourced from the United States, Italy and Spain.

Authors' processing steps: Cell counts per sample came from amplifying reference gene primers. Repertoires were generated with immunoSEQ multiplex PCR, while TCRdb's copy carries only in-frame clones and drops some. The DNA was the basis for D and trimming; V, J and clone size are from that table. The table shows 100,000 or so clones, with roughly 82% occurring only once. CDR3 length equals 16 residues. The germline CDR1 and CDR2 sequences are KGHDR and SFDVKD. Trimming stripped 5 bases from V and 2 bases from J, with 17 bases between. This clone turned up a few times. The V and J genes are TRBV24-1 and TRBJ1-2; a weak D match, TRBD1 (6 bases). This receptor was identified in a man older than 75 with acute or convalescent COVID-19. Sequencing was carried out using peripheral blood. The CDR3 loop is CATSGERGGANYGYTF. The DNA for the CDR3 is TGTGCCACCAGTGGAGAGCGTGGGGGCGCGAACTATGGCTACACCTTC.